This T cell receptor beta chain was found in a study of T cells in Graves' hyperthyroidism and ophthalmopathy. Study results and caveats: A model built on 13 V-J features separated ophthalmopathy from stable hyperthyroidism.

TCR beta CDR3 region amplification was performed from RNA transcripts. TCR CDR3 underwent first-round RT-PCR with the HTBI primer set. TCRdb analysed the multiplex PCR reads with MiXCR anew, one entry per CDR3 protein. The sample has approximately 610,000 distinct CDR3 sequences, about 15% seen once. This clonotype was detected many times. The antigen remains unidentified. Germline assignment: CDR1 SGDLS and CDR2 YYNGEE. J lost 3 bases, V lost 4 bases, and 9 bases had no gene match. This CDR3 is built from 15 residues. J is TRBJ1-2 and V is TRBV9, with 7 bases aligning to TRBD1. The sequencing sample was made of blood. This sequence was found in a woman aged 40 to 50 with Graves' ophthalmopathy. Here the CDR3 reads CASSPTGEGDYGYTF. The CDR3 DNA follows: TGTGCCAGCAGCCCCACAGGGGAAGGAGACTATGGCTACACCTTC. The variable domain in full, completed from reference TRBV9 and TRBJ1-2, reads DSGVTQTPKHLITATGQRVTLRCSPRSGDLSVYWYQQSLDQGLQFLIQYYNGEERAKGNILERFSAQQFPDLHSELNLSSLELGDSALYFCASSPTGEGDYGYTFGSGTRLTVV.